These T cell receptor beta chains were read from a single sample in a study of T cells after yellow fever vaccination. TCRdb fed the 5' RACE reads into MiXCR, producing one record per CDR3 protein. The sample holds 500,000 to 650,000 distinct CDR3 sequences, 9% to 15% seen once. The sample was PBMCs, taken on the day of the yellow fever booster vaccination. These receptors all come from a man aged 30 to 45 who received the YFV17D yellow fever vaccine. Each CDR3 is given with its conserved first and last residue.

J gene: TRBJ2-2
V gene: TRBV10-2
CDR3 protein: CASHPPGAFTGELFF

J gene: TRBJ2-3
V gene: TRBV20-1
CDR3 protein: CSAVGGGDTQYF

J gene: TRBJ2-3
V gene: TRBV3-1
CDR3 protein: CASSQEPSGRITDTQYF

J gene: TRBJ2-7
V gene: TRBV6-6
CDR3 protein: CASRQSFEQYF

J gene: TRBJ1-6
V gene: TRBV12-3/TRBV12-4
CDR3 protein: CASSFGGGGALHF

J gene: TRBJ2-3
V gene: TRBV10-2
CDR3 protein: CASSESMPGASGRNTQYF

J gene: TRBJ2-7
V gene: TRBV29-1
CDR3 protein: CSVGGGTYEQYF

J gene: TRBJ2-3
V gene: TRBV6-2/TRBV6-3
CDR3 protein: CASSYLREVADTQYF

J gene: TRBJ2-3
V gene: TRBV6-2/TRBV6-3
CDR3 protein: CASSYRPPGTSGRRITDTQYF

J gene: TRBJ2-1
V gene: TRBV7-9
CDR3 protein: CASTGSYNEQFF

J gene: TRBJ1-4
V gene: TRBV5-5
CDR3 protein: CASSLGGTLSNEKLFF

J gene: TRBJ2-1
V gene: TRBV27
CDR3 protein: CASSHRVYNEQFF

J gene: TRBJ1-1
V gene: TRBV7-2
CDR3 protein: CASSPQQGMNTEAFF

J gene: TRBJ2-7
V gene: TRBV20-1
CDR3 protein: CSARAVRGSYEQYF

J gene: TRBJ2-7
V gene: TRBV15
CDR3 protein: CATSSTSGFYEQYF

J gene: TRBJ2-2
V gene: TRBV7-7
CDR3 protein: CASSLIAGGSTGELFF

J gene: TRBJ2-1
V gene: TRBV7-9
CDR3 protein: CASRFPKEVYNEQFF

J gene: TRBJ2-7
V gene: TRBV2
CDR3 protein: CASSDRVVYEQYF

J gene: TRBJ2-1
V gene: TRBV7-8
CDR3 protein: CASSLPWGLAGDEQFF

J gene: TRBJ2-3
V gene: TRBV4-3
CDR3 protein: CASSPGGTGVDTQYF

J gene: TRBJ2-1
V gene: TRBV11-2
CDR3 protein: CASSSPSIKREFRSYNEQFF

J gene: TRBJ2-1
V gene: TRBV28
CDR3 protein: CASTKGVGLAGGVNNEQFF

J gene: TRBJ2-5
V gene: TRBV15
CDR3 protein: CATSEGQGEETQYF

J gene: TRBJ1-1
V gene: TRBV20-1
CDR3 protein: CSAPIRADTEAFF

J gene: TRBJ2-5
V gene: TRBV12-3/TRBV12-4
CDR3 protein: CASSLQYQETQYF

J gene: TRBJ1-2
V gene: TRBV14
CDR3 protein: CASSQASGYGYTF

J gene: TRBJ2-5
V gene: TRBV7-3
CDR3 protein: CASSSTGGFETQYF

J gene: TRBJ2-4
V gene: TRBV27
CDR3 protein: CANSPGTTITQGTKNIQYF

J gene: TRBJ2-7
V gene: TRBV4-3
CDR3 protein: CASSLRSLGQGTGEQYF

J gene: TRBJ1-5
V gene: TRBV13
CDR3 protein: CASSRQGGGNQPQHF

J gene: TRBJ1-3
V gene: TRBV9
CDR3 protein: CASSVEGSSGNTIYF

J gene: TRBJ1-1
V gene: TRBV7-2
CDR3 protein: CASSPAVLGDEAFF

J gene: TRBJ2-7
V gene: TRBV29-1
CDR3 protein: CSVATGQGSEQYF

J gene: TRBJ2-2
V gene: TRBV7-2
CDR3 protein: CASSPASGRYTGELFF

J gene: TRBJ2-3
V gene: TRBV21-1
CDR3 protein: CASSNSAEPTDTQYF

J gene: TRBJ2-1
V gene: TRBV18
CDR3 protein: CASSPFFLNEQFF

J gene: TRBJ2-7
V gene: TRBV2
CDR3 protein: CASHEGAGTSGKHEQYF

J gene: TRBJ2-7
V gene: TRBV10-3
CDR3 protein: CAIRGAHTNYEQYF

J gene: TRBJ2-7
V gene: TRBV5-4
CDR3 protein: CASSLPGGSREQYF

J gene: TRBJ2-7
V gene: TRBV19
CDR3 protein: CASTTQGNGGEQYF

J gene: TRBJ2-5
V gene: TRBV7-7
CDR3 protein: CASASDKETQYF